This TCR beta chain emerged from a study of long-term antiretroviral therapy in people with HIV. Trimming at V came to 4 bases and at J to 2 bases, leaving 2 bases not matched to a gene. Germline V gene data show CDR1 as SGHNT and CDR2 as YYREEE (reference sequence). The CDR3 is 13 residues long. Runs used v3.0 of the immunoSEQ assay and were done at survey level. Sequencing used immunoSEQ multiplex PCR; TCRdb keeps in-frame clones, though not all of them. Here the sample spans about 35,000 clones, approximately 94% being singletons. The chain uses TRBV5-4 and TRBJ2-5; 7 bases are shared with TRBD1. This receptor was obtained from a woman between 45 and 60 years old with HIV. Source: unsorted PBMCs, taken 4.1 years after starting antiretroviral therapy. The CDR3: CASSDRVQETQYF. Written as DNA, the CDR3 is TGTGCCAGCAGCGACAGGGTTCAAGAGACCCAGTACTTC.